The rows below give T cell receptor beta chains drawn from one sample of a study of radiotherapy plus CTLA-4 blockade in lung cancer. The data were produced by immunoSEQ multiplex PCR, yet TCRdb's version contains in-frame clones alone and is incomplete. There are approximately 41,000 clones in the sample; approximately 70% occur only once, and around a tenth lies in the top ten. The material was peripheral blood, obtained from a patient treated with radiotherapy plus ipilimumab. The receptors here all came from a human donor with non-small cell lung cancer who had stable disease on radiotherapy plus ipilimumab. Both conserved end residues are part of each CDR3. D genes are given only for firm matches. Not all rows give a size; the values are once, few, many and, for expanded clones, a class.

j_gene	v_gene	abundance	d_gene	CDR3aa	CDR3nt
TRBJ2-3	TRBV19	-	-	CASSEWAGTSTDTQYF	TGTGCCAGTAGCGAGTGGGCAGGGACTAGCACAGATACGCAGTATTTT
TRBJ1-5	TRBV11-3	-	-	CASSLDGGNQPQHF	TGTGCCAGCAGCTTAGATGGGGGGAATCAGCCCCAGCATTTT
TRBJ2-6	TRBV9	-	-	CASSLTALGGSGANVLTF	TGTGCCAGCAGCTTGACAGCTCTCGGGGGCTCTGGGGCCAACGTCCTGACTTTC
TRBJ1-6	TRBV11-2	-	-	CASSSGRDLHF	TGTGCCAGCAGCTCCGGTCGGGACCTCCACTTT
TRBJ2-7	TRBV9	once	TRBD2	CASSVGPGGGDSYEQYF	TGTGCCAGCAGCGTAGGCCCCGGGGGAGGGGACTCCTACGAGCAGTACTTC
TRBJ2-7	TRBV14	-	TRBD1	CASSQAGQGGKQYF	TGTGCCAGCAGCCAAGCGGGACAGGGAGGCAAGCAGTACTTC
TRBJ2-3	TRBV6-6	-	TRBD2	CASSPSGADTQYF	TGTGCCAGCAGCCCTAGCGGGGCTGATACGCAGTATTTT
TRBJ2-7	TRBV4-1	few	TRBD2	CAQRPSGGYEQYF	TGCGCCCAGAGGCCTAGCGGGGGCTACGAGCAGTACTTC
TRBJ1-1	TRBV19	-	-	CASSINFGRENTEAFF	TGTGCCAGTAGTATTAATTTTGGGAGGGAGAACACTGAAGCTTTCTTT
TRBJ1-4	TRBV5-6	-	TRBD1	CASSLYRGQTNEKLFF	TGTGCCAGCAGCTTGTACAGGGGGCAAACTAATGAAAAACTGTTTTTT
TRBJ1-1	TRBV19	-	TRBD1	CASRRDRGGATEAFF	TGTGCCAGTAGGAGGGACAGGGGTGGGGCCACTGAAGCTTTCTTT
TRBJ1-1	TRBV7-2	-	-	CASSQGGYTEAFF	TGTGCCAGCAGTCAAGGGGGATACACTGAAGCTTTCTTT
TRBJ2-1	TRBV2	-	TRBD2	CASKASGDNEQFF	TGTGCCAGCAAGGCTAGCGGGGACAATGAGCAGTTCTTC
TRBJ2-5	TRBV10-2	-	TRBD1	CASSHLTGEKTQYF	TGCGCCAGCAGTCACTTAACAGGGGAAAAGACCCAGTACTTC
TRBJ1-1	TRBV27	-	-	CASSSLGAGVTEAFF	TGTGCCAGCAGTTCGTTGGGGGCAGGGGTCACTGAAGCTTTCTTT
TRBJ2-5	TRBV5-1	-	TRBD2	CASSPGLTSGEIAETQYF	TGCGCCAGCAGCCCAGGCCTCACTAGCGGGGAGATCGCGGAGACCCAGTACTTC
TRBJ2-7	TRBV5-1	few	-	CASSLEAAYEQYF	TGCGCCAGCAGCTTGGAGGCGGCCTACGAGCAGTACTTC
TRBJ1-5	TRBV2	-	-	CASSGRGPQHF	TGTGCCAGCAGTGGAAGGGGGCCCCAGCATTTT
TRBJ2-7	TRBV9	-	-	CASSVGAYEQYF	TGTGCCAGCAGCGTAGGAGCCTACGAGCAGTACTTC